A single sample gave rise to the 9 T cell receptor beta chains below, sequenced in a study of OX40 agonist ivuxolimab in advanced cancers. Sequencing was performed with immunoSEQ multiplex PCR; in TCRdb, only in-frame clones are kept and a portion is missing. Altogether more than 60,000 clones are present, 80% to 85% being singletons, with the ten largest covering 4.4%. Material: CD4+ or CD8+ T cells sorted from blood, obtained in a trial of the OX40 agonist ivuxolimab. The receptors here all came from an adult with an advanced solid tumor such as melanoma, head and neck, liver or kidney cancer.

The V and J genes are TRBV19 and TRBJ1-2, with D tentatively TRBD1 (6 bases). Trimming shortened V by 4 bases and J by 4 bases, and 13 bases separated the two germline ends. Germline V gene sequence: CDR1 LNHDA, CDR2 SQIVND (reference sequence). CDR3 size: 14 residues. The DNA for the CDR3 is TGTGCCAGTAGTACCTCTGGAGGGGGCTATGGCTACACCTTC. Translating gives CASSTSGGGYGYTF.

The chain uses TRBV28 and TRBJ1-5; D ambiguous. V lost 5 bases and J lost 2, with 16 bases in between. The germline V gene encodes CDR1 MDHEN and CDR2 SYDVKM. The CDR3 is made up of 16 amino acids. The DNA of the CDR3 is TGTGCCAGCAGTGCTTACACGCCGGAGGGCAATCAGCCCCAGCATTTT. It is translated as CASSAYTPEGNQPQHF.

This sequence joins TRBV5-1 and TRBJ1-1; 9 nucleotides agree with TRBD1. Trimming at V came to 3 bases and at J to 1 base, leaving 4 bases not matched to a gene. CDR3 length: 15 residues. Germline values: CDR1 SGHRS, CDR2 YFSETQ. This chain's CDR3 is CASSYRGLENTEAFF. The DNA for the CDR3 is TGCGCCAGCAGCTACAGGGGGCTTGAGAACACTGAAGCTTTCTTT.

About this clone itself: A junction end diverges from the germline sequence, so it may reflect a read error. The rearrangement links TRBV5-1 to TRBJ2-7; D is ambiguous. This CDR3 has 13 amino acids. Germline CDR1 is SGHRS and CDR2 is YFSETQ. The DNA of the CDR3 is TGCGCCACCAGCGAGGACGCATCCTACGAGCAGTACTTC. This encodes CATSEDASYEQYF.

This clone was detected only once. The junction differs from germline at one of its ends, possibly a read error. V is TRBV7-9 and J is TRBJ2-7; 12 bases are a match to TRBD1. This CDR3 comprises 18 residues. Germline CDR1 and CDR2: SEHNR and FQNEAQ (reference sequence). The CDR3 region is CASSVAGTGGLGSYEQYF. CDR3 sequence (DNA): TGTGCCAGCAGCGTAGCCGGGACAGGGGGCTTAGGATCCTACGAGCAGTACTTC.

This chain uses TRBV5-1 with TRBJ1-6; no firm D call. This CDR3 contains 13 residues. Looked up from germline, CDR1 is SGHRS and CDR2 is YFSETQ. Trimming left V 5 bases short and J 9 bases short, with 12 bases between. The CDR3 DNA sequence: TGCGCCAGCAGAAGTACAGAGACTTCACCCCTCCACTTT. Protein: CASRSTETSPLHF.

This clone was seen a single time. This sequence joins TRBV7-3 and TRBJ2-1; 9 bases agree with TRBD1. The CDR3 spans 13 residues. Germline V gives CDR1 SGHTA, CDR2 FQGTGA. J lost 7 bases, V lost 5 bases, and 3 bases had no gene match. CDR3 DNA: TGTGCCAGCAGCCGGGACAGGGAGAATGAGCAGTTCTTC. Protein sequence: CASSRDRENEQFF.

The V and J genes are TRBV28 and TRBJ1-6; D might be TRBD1 (6 bases). The CDR3 has 14 residues. Germline assignment: CDR1 MDHEN and CDR2 SYDVKM. With 7 bases removed from V and 7 bases from J, the gap between germline ends came to 14 bases. CDR3 loop: CASTKQGPNSPLHF. As DNA, the CDR3 is TGTGCCAGCACTAAACAGGGACCCAATTCACCCCTCCACTTT.

CDR3 protein: CATSLEETQYF. CDR3 sequence (DNA): TGTGCCACCAGTCTCGAAGAGACCCAGTACTTC. The chain joins TRBV15 to TRBJ2-5; D not certain. Trimming left V 6 bases short and J 3 bases short, with 5 bases between. This CDR3 comprises 11 residues. Germline-derived CDR1 and CDR2 are LNHNV and YYDKDF (reference sequence).